This record concerns one TCR beta chain sequence. Antigen: not known. The data belong to a study of T cell responses to AZD1222 COVID-19 vaccine. Overall study findings and caveats: Sampled repertoires all dated from after the peak T cell response. Regions 160-218 and 743-854 dominated among vaccine-associated CD4 TCRs spanning spike. Spike-specific TCR breadth and depth went up after people got two AZD1222 doses.

Germline V CDR1 and CDR2: KGHDR, SFDVKD. The CDR3 has 13 residues. Trimming cost V 3 bases and J 7 bases, with 9 bases left between them. Using immunoSEQ multiplex PCR, the repertoire was profiled, and TCRdb retains in-frame clones only, with some absent. The sample holds more than 110,000 clones, around 90% seen once. Second-dose intervals near 4 or 12 weeks were combined. The chain employs TRBV24-1 and TRBJ2-1, with a weak D call TRBD1 (5 bases). The origin of this receptor is an adult who received the AZD1222 COVID-19 vaccine. The sequenced sample was peripheral blood, obtained 28 days after the second AZD1222 dose. The CDR3 region is CATSDQGSNEQFF. Here the CDR3 DNA reads TGTGCCACCAGTGATCAGGGATCAAATGAGCAGTTCTTC.